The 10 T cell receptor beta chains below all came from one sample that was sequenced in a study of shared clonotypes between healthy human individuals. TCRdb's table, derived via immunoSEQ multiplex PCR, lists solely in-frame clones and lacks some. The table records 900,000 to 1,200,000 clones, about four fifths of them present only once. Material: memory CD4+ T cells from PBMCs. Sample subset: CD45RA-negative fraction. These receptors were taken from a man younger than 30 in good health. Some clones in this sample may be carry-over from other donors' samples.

Here the CDR3 reads CASSFPGSTDTQYF. CDR3 nucleotides: TGTGCCAGCAGCTTTCCGGGTAGCACAGATACGCAGTATTTT. J is TRBJ2-3 and V is TRBV5-4, with D hard to call. The CDR3 runs to 14 residues. Germline V gene data show CDR1 as SGHNT and CDR2 as YYREEE (reference sequence). The V end lost 2 bases, the J end lost 0 bases, and 7 bases lay between the germline ends.

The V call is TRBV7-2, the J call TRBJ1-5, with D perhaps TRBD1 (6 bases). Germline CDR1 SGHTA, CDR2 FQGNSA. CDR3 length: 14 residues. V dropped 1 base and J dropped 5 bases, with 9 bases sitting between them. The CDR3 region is CASSLVQGYQPQHF. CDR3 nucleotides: TGTGCCAGCAGCTTAGTACAGGGATATCAGCCCCAGCATTTT.

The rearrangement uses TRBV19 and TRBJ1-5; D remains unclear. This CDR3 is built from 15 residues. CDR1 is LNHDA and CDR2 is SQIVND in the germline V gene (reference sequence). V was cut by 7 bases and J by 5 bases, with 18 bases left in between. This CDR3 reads CASNNVGYRDQPQHF. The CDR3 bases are TGTGCCAGTAATAATGTGGGTTATAGGGATCAGCCCCAGCATTTT.

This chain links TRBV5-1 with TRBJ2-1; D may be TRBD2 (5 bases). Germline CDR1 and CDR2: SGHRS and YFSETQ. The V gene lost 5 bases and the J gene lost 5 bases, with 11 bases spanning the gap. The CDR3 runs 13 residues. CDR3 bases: TGCGCCAGCAGGGCTAGCCTAAACAATGAGCAGTTCTTC. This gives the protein CASRASLNNEQFF.

The CDR3 protein is CSVEGLAGINTGELFF. DNA for the CDR3: TGCAGCGTCGAGGGACTAGCGGGAATAAACACCGGGGAGCTGTTTTTT. The chain recombines TRBV29-1 with TRBJ2-2; 13 positions match TRBD2. CDR3 size: 16 residues. J lost 2 bases, V lost 6 bases, and 6 bases had no gene match. The germline V gene has CDR1 SQVTM and CDR2 ANQGSEA.

The CDR3 DNA follows: TGCGCCAGCAGCCAAGATAGCGGGACTAGCTCCTACGAGCAGTACTTC. Encoded protein: CASSQDSGTSSYEQYF. This chain uses TRBV4-3 with TRBJ2-7, with TRBD2 matching 8 bases. This CDR3 region has 16 residues. Trimming removed 0 bases from V and 0 bases from J; junction bases left unmatched: 4. Germline CDR1 is LGHNA and CDR2 is YSLEER.

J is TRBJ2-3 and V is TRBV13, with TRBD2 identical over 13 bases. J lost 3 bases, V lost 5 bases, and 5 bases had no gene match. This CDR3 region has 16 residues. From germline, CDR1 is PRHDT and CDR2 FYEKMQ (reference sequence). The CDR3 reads CASSRRTSGRTDTQYF. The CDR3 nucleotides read TGTGCCAGCAGCCGTCGGACTAGCGGGAGAACAGATACGCAGTATTTT.

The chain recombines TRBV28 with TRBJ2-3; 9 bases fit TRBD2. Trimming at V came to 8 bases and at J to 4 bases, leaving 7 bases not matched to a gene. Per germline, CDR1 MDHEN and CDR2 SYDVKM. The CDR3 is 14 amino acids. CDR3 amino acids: CASSRTSEADTQYF. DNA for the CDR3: TGTGCCAGCTCTCGGACTAGCGAGGCAGATACGCAGTATTTT. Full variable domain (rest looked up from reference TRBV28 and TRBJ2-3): DVKVTQSSRYLVKRTGEKVFLECVQDMDHENMFWYRQDPGLGLRLIYFSYDVKMKEKGDIPEGYSVSREKKERFSLILESASTNQTSMYLCASSRTSEADTQYFGPGTRLTVL.

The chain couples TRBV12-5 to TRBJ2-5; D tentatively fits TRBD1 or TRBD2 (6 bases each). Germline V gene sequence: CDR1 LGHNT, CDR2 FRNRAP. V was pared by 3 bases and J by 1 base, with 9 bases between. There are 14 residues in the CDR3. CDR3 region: CASGLGGGQETQYF. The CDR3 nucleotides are TGTGCTAGTGGTTTAGGAGGGGGCCAAGAGACCCAGTACTTC.

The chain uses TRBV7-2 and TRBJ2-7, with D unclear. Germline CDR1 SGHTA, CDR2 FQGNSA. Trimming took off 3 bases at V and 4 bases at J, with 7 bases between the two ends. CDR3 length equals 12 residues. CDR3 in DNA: TGTGCCAGCAGCTTCCCCGGGTACGAGCAGTACTTC. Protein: CASSFPGYEQYF.